Each of the 9 T cell receptor beta chains below was sequenced from the same sample in a study of CD4 T cells in relation to SARS-CoV-2 and coronaviruses. Unexposed donor CD4+ T cells date from 2011-2018, before the COVID-19 pandemic. TCRdb's table, derived via immunoSEQ multiplex PCR, lists solely in-frame clones and lacks some. The sample includes approximately 70,000 clones, about 92% of them seen just once. Sequenced sample: naive CD4+ T cells from PBMCs. Subset described: naive CD4+ T cells isolated by negative enrichment. The receptor source for this set is a human donor in good health.

The chain is built from TRBV18 and TRBJ1-1; D not resolved. V shed 3 bases and J shed 3 bases, with 5 bases lying between them. The germline V gene encodes CDR1 KGHSH and CDR2 LQKENI. This CDR3 has 12 amino acids. CDR3 coding DNA: TGTGCCAGCTCACCTCAGGACACTGAAGCTTTCTTT. Protein product: CASSPQDTEAFF.

V gene TRBV5-1 combines with J gene TRBJ1-1; D gene uncertain. Germline CDR1 SGHRS, CDR2 YFSETQ. This CDR3 contains 17 residues. The V end was cut by 0 bases, the J end by 5 bases, with 20 bases between. This CDR3 reads CASSLEGSSLFRTEAFF. The CDR3 nucleotides are TGCGCCAGCAGCTTGGAAGGGTCATCATTGTTTCGGACTGAAGCTTTCTTT.

V usage is TRBV6-6 and J usage is TRBJ2-5, with D possibly being TRBD1 (6 bases). The CDR3 runs to 15 residues. V shed 2 bases and J shed 5 bases, with 15 bases lying between them. The germline V gene encodes CDR1 MNHNY and CDR2 SVGAGI (reference sequence). The DNA of the CDR3 is TGTGCCAGCAGTTACCCAGGTGTCAGGGGTGAGACCCAGTACTTC. It codes for CASSYPGVRGETQYF.

The CDR3 region is CASSLGGANTEAFF. CDR3 bases: TGTGCCAGCAGCTTGGGAGGGGCGAACACTGAAGCTTTCTTT. The chain has TRBV5-6 and TRBJ1-1; D might be TRBD1 (5 bases). Germline V gene lookup returns CDR1 SGHDT and CDR2 YYEEEE. The CDR3 is 14 amino acids. Trimming pared 0 bases from V and 1 base from J, leaving 7 bases between.

The chain joins TRBV28 to TRBJ1-1; perhaps TRBD1 as D (5 bases). Trimming took off 1 base at V and 11 bases at J, with 26 bases between the two ends. CDR1 MDHEN and CDR2 SYDVKM come from the germline V gene. The CDR3 contains 17 residues. DNA for the CDR3: TGTGCCAGCAGTTTATTTGTGGCGAACGCCCATGGGGGTACGGCTTTCTTT. It codes for CASSLFVANAHGGTAFF.

The chain carries TRBV5-1 and TRBJ2-1, with TRBD2 matching over 8 bases. The V gene end was trimmed by 2 bases and the J gene end by 9 bases; junction bases not matched to a gene: 10. Germline-derived CDR1 and CDR2 are SGHRS and YFSETQ. The CDR3 is made up of 15 amino acids. The CDR3 DNA is TGCGCCAGCAGCTTTTGGTCGGGGGGGTCCGGTGAGCAGTTCTTC. Amino acid sequence: CASSFWSGGSGEQFF.

The chain joins TRBV27 to TRBJ1-5, with D uncertain. The ends were cut back, 7 bases at V and 2 bases at J, with 15 bases in the middle. Germline assignment: CDR1 MNHEY and CDR2 SMNVEV (reference sequence). This CDR3 spans 15 amino acids. The DNA for the CDR3 is TGTGCCAGCAAACAACTCAGCAGAGGCAATCAGCCCCAGCATTTT. It codes for CASKQLSRGNQPQHF.

The rearrangement links TRBV24-1 to TRBJ2-3, with a tentative D call TRBD1 (5 bases). Trimming cost V 7 bases and J 2 bases, with 12 bases left between them. Germline values: CDR1 KGHDR, CDR2 SFDVKD. This CDR3 has 14 residues. The CDR3 DNA is TGTGCCACCAGCGGAAGGGGAAACACAGATACGCAGTATTTT. Amino acids: CATSGRGNTDTQYF.

The CDR3 protein is CASSSLRSGGNNEQFF. In DNA, the CDR3 is TGCGCCAGCAGCTCCCTAAGAAGCGGGGGGAACAATGAGCAGTTCTTC. V gene TRBV5-1 combines with J gene TRBJ2-1, with 9 bases that match TRBD2. The junction had 9 bases not matched to a gene; V was cut back by 3 bases and J by 5 bases. CDR1 SGHRS and CDR2 YFSETQ come from the germline V gene. CDR3 length: 16 residues.